This T cell receptor (beta chain) was sequenced for a study of shared clonotypes between healthy human individuals. Study summary: Researchers assigned three CD4 naive, three CD4 memory, two CD8 naive and one CD8 memory plate to each donor.

This clone was picked up a small number of times. Method: immunoSEQ multiplex PCR; TCRdb's copy keeps in-frame clones and lacks some. The table includes around 2.3 million clones, almost 96% detected once. Sequencing was carried out using naive CD4+ T cells sorted from blood. The sample's subset: CD45RA+ positively selected. This sequence originates from a young man in good health.

CDR3 bases: TGTGCCTGGAGCCCCGGACCCCGCGAGCAGTACTTC. Translated: CAWSPGPREQYF. V gene TRBV30 combines with J gene TRBJ2-7; D is undetermined. Trimming removed 3 bases at V and 6 bases at J, with 12 bases between. The CDR3 has 12 amino acids. Germline assignment: CDR1 GTSNPN and CDR2 SVGIG (reference sequence).